This T cell receptor beta chain originates from a study of Graves' ophthalmopathy and Graves' hyperthyroidism. Germline CDR1 reads ENHRY; CDR2 reads SYGVKD. V gave up 4 bases and J gave up 7 bases, with 16 bases separating them. The CDR3 is 14 amino acids. Transcripts of RNA were the source for amplifying TCR beta CDR3 regions. The first round was an RT-PCR with HTBI primers, and the second round was a multiplex PCR. Each CDR3 protein gets one entry after TCRdb re-called the multiplex PCR reads with MiXCR. This sample yields about 370,000 distinct CDR3 sequences, of which 18% are seen a single time; roughly 1.5% belongs to the top ten. Moderate-to-severe activity, with CAS ≥3, NOSPECS ≥4 and duration under 3 months, characterized the donors with ophthalmopathy. This clonotype was counted many times.

The clonotype was recovered from a woman aged 18-35 years with Graves' ophthalmopathy. Sequenced sample: peripheral blood. The chain is built from TRBV10-3 and TRBJ1-1; possible D gene TRBD1, 5 bases. The DNA of the CDR3 is TGTGCCATCAGTGGGCAGGTCCAGGGAAATGAAGCTTTCTTT. It translates to CAISGQVQGNEAFF.